This is a list of T cell receptor beta chains from one sample in a study of T-cell memory formation after mild COVID-19. TCRdb called the 5' RACE reads again in MiXCR, with one record for every CDR3 protein. Of just under 350,000 distinct CDR3 sequences in the sample, 10% to 15% were seen once. The specimen was PBMCs or a T cell subset sorted from them (not recorded which). The origin of the receptors is a man between 18 and 35 years old who had mild COVID-19 (a few samples of this study predate the infection). Cell type and time point are not known. Each CDR3 is given with its conserved first and last residue. The order of the fields is clone size, D gene, V gene, J gene, CDR3 DNA, CDR3 protein. The D gene is left open where the match is weak. Size is stated for part of the rows, as once, few or many counts, or as a class when the clone is expanded.

few,.,TRBV29-1,TRBJ2-3,TGCAGCGTTGCCCTAAGTTCGAGGGGAGATACGCAGTATTTT,CSVALSSRGDTQYF
.,TRBD1,TRBV9,TRBJ2-5,TGTGCCAGCAGCGTAGTTCAGGGGGCAATTGAGACCCAGTACTTC,CASSVVQGAIETQYF
few,.,TRBV2,TRBJ2-3,TGTGCCACCAGAGGCGGGTGGGATACGCAGTATTTT,CATRGGWDTQYF
many,.,TRBV12-3/TRBV12-4,TRBJ2-2,TGTGCCAGCAGTCCACTCACCGGGGAGCTGTTTTTT,CASSPLTGELFF
.,.,TRBV10-3,TRBJ1-4,TGTGCCATCAGTGAAGGGGGTGTCCATGCCGTGGGGGGCACTAATGAAAAACTGTTTTTT,CAISEGGVHAVGGTNEKLFF
few,.,TRBV7-2,TRBJ2-6,TGTGCCAGCAGCCACGCCTCTGGGGCCAACGTCCTGACTTTC,CASSHASGANVLTF
few,TRBD1,TRBV4-2,TRBJ1-2,TGTGCCAGCAGGGCAGAGGGGGACAGGGGGAACTATGGCTACACCTTC,CASRAEGDRGNYGYTF
few,TRBD1,TRBV2,TRBJ2-3,TGTGCCAGCAGGGACAGGGGTGGGGGAGATACGCAGTATTTT,CASRDRGGGDTQYF
.,.,TRBV5-1,TRBJ1-1,TGCGCCAGCAGCCTGGGGGGTACCTCTGAAGCTTTCTTT,CASSLGGTSEAFF
few,TRBD1,TRBV20-1,TRBJ2-7,TGCAGTGCTCCCCAAGGGGGCAGGGAGAGTCACGAGCAGTACTTC,CSAPQGGRESHEQYF
few,TRBD2,TRBV4-1,TRBJ2-4,TGCGCCAGCAGCCAGCCAACCGGACTAGCGGGGAACATTCAGTACTTC,CASSQPTGLAGNIQYF
few,.,TRBV10-2,TRBJ2-1,TGCGCCAGCAAACAGGACAATTTGGTAGAGCAGTTCTTC,CASKQDNLVEQFF
.,.,TRBV7-2,TRBJ2-3,TGTGCCAGCAGCTTTGCCAGGGGGGCGCAGTATTTT,CASSFARGAQYF
.,.,TRBV18,TRBJ2-5,TGTGCCAGCTCAGGCACGGAGGGTCTGAAGACCCAGTACTTC,CASSGTEGLKTQYF
few,.,TRBV6-5,TRBJ2-1,TGTGCCAGCAGTTACTCGGACGGATACAATGAGCAGTTCTTC,CASSYSDGYNEQFF
many,.,TRBV29-1,TRBJ1-1,TGCAGCGTTGTAAGGGGTGCCGGTGAAGCTTTCTTT,CSVVRGAGEAFF
.,TRBD1,TRBV4-1,TRBJ2-3,TGCGCCAGCAGCCACGTACAGGGGAGCACAGATACGCAGTATTTT,CASSHVQGSTDTQYF
few,TRBD1,TRBV7-6,TRBJ2-1,TGTGCCAGCAGCTTAGCAGTGGTCGGGACAGGGTATGACAATGAGCAGTTCTTC,CASSLAVVGTGYDNEQFF
.,.,TRBV20-1,TRBJ2-1,TGCAGTGCGCCCAAACCCCGGGACTGGGCGTACAATGAGCAGTTCTTC,CSAPKPRDWAYNEQFF
.,TRBD2,TRBV9,TRBJ2-7,TGTGCCAGCAGCGTCGTCGGCGGGGGGTCCTACGAGCAGTACTTC,CASSVVGGGSYEQYF
.,TRBD1,TRBV5-1,TRBJ2-7,TGCGCCAGCAGCCAACAGGGGGATTTCACCTACGAGCAGTACTTC,CASSQQGDFTYEQYF
.,TRBD2,TRBV3-1,TRBJ2-3,TGTGCCAGCAGCCAAGATGATAGGACTAGCAACACAGATACGCAGTATTTT,CASSQDDRTSNTDTQYF
.,TRBD1,TRBV19,TRBJ2-1,TGTGCCAGTAGTAAACAGGGACAGGCCTACTCCAATGAGCAGTTCTTC,CASSKQGQAYSNEQFF
many,.,TRBV7-3,TRBJ2-2,TGTGCCAGCAGCTTCTCCGCCAGGGCCACCGGGGAGCTGTTTTTT,CASSFSARATGELFF
few,.,TRBV20-1,TRBJ2-3,TGCAGTGCCAGGGGCAGGGGGGGAGATACGCAGTATTTT,CSARGRGGDTQYF
few,TRBD1,TRBV5-1,TRBJ1-2,TGCGCCAGCAGCGCAGACAGGGTTGATGGCTACACCTTC,CASSADRVDGYTF
few,.,TRBV12-3/TRBV12-4,TRBJ1-2,TGTGCCAGCAGTCCACAGGAGTTCCGTGGCTACACCTTC,CASSPQEFRGYTF
many,.,TRBV20-1,TRBJ2-5,TGCAGTGCTAGAGGATACTCGAAGCAAGAGACCCAGTACTTC,CSARGYSKQETQYF
.,.,TRBV15,TRBJ1-1,TGTGCCACCTCCTCTGGGACATCGGGGACTGAAGCTTTCTTT,CATSSGTSGTEAFF
.,.,TRBV5-1,TRBJ1-2,TGCGCCGGAAGACCGGACAGCGGCTATGGCTACACCTTC,CAGRPDSGYGYTF
.,.,TRBV7-9,TRBJ1-1,TGTGCCAGCAGCCCATGGGAGATGAACACTGAAGCTTTCTTT,CASSPWEMNTEAFF
many,TRBD1,TRBV12-3/TRBV12-4,TRBJ2-3,TGTGCCAGCAGACCGCCGGACAGGGGTGCAGATACGCAGTATTTT,CASRPPDRGADTQYF
.,TRBD1,TRBV5-6,TRBJ2-5,TGTGCCAGCAGCCGAATACGACAGGGCCGGGAGACCCAGTACTTC,CASSRIRQGRETQYF